The 16 T cell receptor beta chains below all came from one sample that was sequenced in a study of T-cell memory formation after mild COVID-19. Each CDR3 protein gets one entry after TCRdb re-called the 5' RACE reads with MiXCR. The repertoire holds tens of thousands of distinct CDR3 sequences, with roughly 16% as singletons. Sample: PBMCs or a T cell subset sorted from them (not recorded which). These receptors were collected from a man between 18 and 29 years old who had mild COVID-19 (a few samples of this study predate the infection). Cell type and time point are not known.

In this sample, this clonotype turned up a few times. The chain has TRBV6-6 and TRBJ2-2; D is unclear. This CDR3 is 10 amino acids long. Trimming removed 8 bases at V and 8 bases at J, with 6 bases between. The germline gives CDR1 MNHNY, CDR2 SVGAGI (reference sequence). CDR3 loop: CASESGELFF. CDR3 bases: TGTGCCAGCGAGAGTGGGGAGCTGTTTTTT.

The genes are TRBV21-1 and TRBJ1-6; no check of the table's D call, TRBD1, against the DNA was made. TRBV21-1 is a pseudogene. This CDR3 is built from 14 residues. CDR3 protein: CASSKGQGNSPLHF. The CDR3 DNA reads TGTGCCAGCAGCAAAGGACAGGGTAATTCACCCCTCCACTTT.

This clonotype has a handful of counts. This chain connects TRBV7-3 to TRBJ2-1; D assignment may be TRBD1 or TRBD2 (6 bases each). The germline CDR1 and CDR2 sequences are SGHTA and FQGTGA. The CDR3 runs 16 residues. With 2 bases removed from V and 2 bases from J, the gap between germline ends came to 13 bases. The chain's CDR3 is CASSLLSGAPYNEQFF. The CDR3 DNA follows: TGTGCCAGCAGCTTACTGTCGGGGGCCCCCTACAATGAGCAGTTCTTC.

This clonotype has at least ten counts. The gene calls are TRBV20-1 and TRBJ1-2; D ambiguous. Germline V lookup: CDR1 DFQATT, CDR2 SNEGSKA (reference sequence). This CDR3 has 14 residues. V lost 5 bases and J lost 8, with 21 bases in between. CDR3 nucleotide sequence: TGCAGTGCTCGCGAGACTGGGAGTCTAGAGGGCTACACCTTC. Protein product: CSARETGSLEGYTF.

With regard to this clonotype: A junction boundary mismatches the germline segment, possibly from a read error. The rearrangement links TRBV7-8 to TRBJ1-1; D unresolved. The CDR3 is 15 residues long. Germline V gene lookup returns CDR1 SGHVS and CDR2 FQNEAQ. DNA for the CDR3: TGTGCCAGCAGCTTAAGGGCGGCGGGGAACACTGAAGTTTTCTTT. Residues: CASSLRAAGNTEVFF.

The V call is TRBV6-1, the J call TRBJ1-1; the D is unclear. Trimming cost V 8 bases and J 1 base, with 8 bases left between them. There are 12 residues in the CDR3. CDR1 and CDR2 from the germline V gene are MNHNS and SASEGT. CDR3 in DNA: TGTGCCAGCGGGTATGGGAACACTGAAGCTTTCTTT. Protein: CASGYGNTEAFF.

A few counts support this clonotype. The rearrangement links TRBV2 to TRBJ1-1; D is uncertain. The V end was cut by 2 bases, the J end by 7 bases, with 5 bases between. Germline CDR1 and CDR2: SNHLY and FYNNEI. The CDR3 has 11 residues. Written as DNA, the CDR3 is TGTGCCAGCAGTGAACTGGGTGAAGCTTTCTTT. Translating gives CASSELGEAFF.

The gene calls are TRBV20-1 and TRBJ1-1; 10 nucleotides line up with TRBD1. The CDR3 runs to 12 residues. The V segment lost 6 bases and the J segment 3 bases; nucleotides outside the gene matches: 1. Germline V gene lookup returns CDR1 DFQATT and CDR2 SNEGSKA (reference sequence). DNA of the CDR3: TGCAGTGCGGGACAGGGGTACACTGAAGCTTTCTTT. Translation: CSAGQGYTEAFF.

This clonotype has a handful of counts. The chain couples TRBV7-2 to TRBJ2-2; 7 bases fit TRBD1. With V trimmed by 1 base and J by 0 bases, 2 bases remained unmatched. There are 16 residues in the CDR3. Germline V gene sequence: CDR1 SGHTA, CDR2 FQGNSA. The CDR3: CASSLVGGANTGELFF. The CDR3 DNA reads TGTGCCAGCAGCTTAGTAGGGGGCGCGAACACCGGGGAGCTGTTTTTT.

This rearrangement joins TRBV6-1 to TRBJ1-1, with 7 positions matching TRBD1. In germline, CDR1 is MNHNS, CDR2 SASEGT. J lost 0 bases, V lost 3 bases, and 4 bases had no gene match. The CDR3 loop spans 15 amino acids. The CDR3 here is CASSDWTGMNTEAFF. DNA for the CDR3: TGTGCCAGCAGTGACTGGACAGGTATGAACACTGAAGCTTTCTTT.

In this sample, this clonotype turned up a few times. The rearrangement uses TRBV6-6 and TRBJ2-5; maybe TRBD2 (6 bases). V dropped 2 bases and J dropped 1 base, with 11 bases sitting between them. This CDR3 has 15 residues. Germline CDR1 and CDR2: MNHNY and SVGAGI (reference sequence). DNA of the CDR3: TGTGCCAGCAGTTACGCTAGCGAGTTCCAAGAGACCCAGTACTTC. Protein product: CASSYASEFQETQYF.

V is TRBV4-1 and J is TRBJ1-1, with D perhaps TRBD1 (5 bases). This CDR3 contains 16 residues. CDR1 is MGHRA and CDR2 is YSYEKL in the germline V gene. V dropped 1 base and J dropped 1 base, with 13 bases sitting between them. Here the CDR3 DNA reads TGCGCCAGCAGCCAAGCGTCGTTGAGGGGGAACACTGAAGCTTTCTTT. Amino acids: CASSQASLRGNTEAFF.

A few counts support this clonotype. The chain recombines TRBV6-1 with TRBJ2-2, with D perhaps matching TRBD1 (7 bases). This CDR3 is 14 amino acids long. V lost 2 bases to trimming and J lost 6 bases, with 10 bases between them. CDR1 and CDR2 from the germline V gene are MNHNS and SASEGT. The CDR3 nucleotides read TGTGCCAGCAGTGAACGGAGGGGGCCCGGGGAGCTGTTTTTT. It is translated as CASSERRGPGELFF.

This clonotype was recorded only once. V and J are TRBV12-3 or TRBV12-4 and TRBJ2-5; TRBD1 matches at 10 bases. V shed 6 bases, J shed 4 bases, and the junction held 5 bases outside the gene matches. The CDR3 is made up of 14 amino acids. CDR3 in amino acids: CASRGQGITETQYF. The CDR3 coding sequence is TGTGCCAGCAGGGGACAGGGGATCACAGAGACCCAGTACTTC.

In this sample, this clonotype turned up a few times. The V and J genes are TRBV5-1 and TRBJ2-5; D remains ambiguous. CDR1 SGHRS and CDR2 YFSETQ come from the germline V gene. V lost 4 bases and J 1 base, leaving 5 bases between the germline ends. The CDR3 is 12 residues long. CDR3 loop: CASSDLQETQYF. CDR3 in DNA: TGCGCCAGCAGCGATCTCCAAGAGACCCAGTACTTC.

This clonotype was detected ten times or more. This chain links TRBV6-5 with TRBJ2-7; 8 nucleotides match TRBD2. Germline lookup yields CDR1 MNHEY and CDR2 SVGAGI. V dropped 3 bases and J dropped 6; count of bases not matched to a gene: 4. The CDR3 extends over 13 amino acids. The CDR3 loop is CASSYKRGSEQYV. For the CDR3, the DNA is TGTGCCAGCAGTTATAAGCGGGGGTCCGAGCAGTACGTC.